These 23 T cell receptor beta chains came from one sample sequenced in a study of T cells in Graves' hyperthyroidism and ophthalmopathy. Regions amplified from RNA transcripts were the TCR beta CDR3 regions. The primer set for the first-round RT-PCR of the TCR CDR3 was HTBI. Via MiXCR, TCRdb re-called the multiplex PCR reads, giving one row per CDR3 protein. The sample holds 560,000 or so distinct CDR3 sequences; 20% are singletons and the top ten take 47%. The sample consisted of blood. These receptor sequences come from a man aged 40-55 years with Graves' ophthalmopathy.

This clonotype has only a few counts. The gene calls are TRBV4-1 and TRBJ1-1; no definite D call. The CDR3 runs 15 residues. Germline loops: CDR1 MGHRA, CDR2 YSYEKL. V lost 5 bases and J lost 2, with 15 bases in between. The CDR3 sequence is CASSNRHDLNTEAFF. CDR3 coding DNA: TGCGCCAGCAGCAACCGACACGACCTTAACACTGAAGCTTTCTTT.

In this sample, this clonotype turned up many times. The V call is TRBV5-1, the J call TRBJ2-7; 7 nucleotides line up with TRBD1. CDR3 length: 16 residues. V shed 5 bases and J 4 bases; nucleotides not matched to a gene: 15. Germline V gene data show CDR1 as SGHRS and CDR2 as YFSETQ. This CDR3 is CASSPESQGTAYEQYF. DNA of the CDR3: TGCGCCAGCAGTCCAGAGTCACAGGGGACGGCTTACGAGCAGTACTTC.

This clonotype occurred many times. The gene calls are TRBV12-5 and TRBJ2-7; D uncertain. Per germline, CDR1 LGHNT and CDR2 FRNRAP. The ends were cut back, 3 bases at V and 5 bases at J, with 8 bases in the middle. This CDR3 has 12 residues. The CDR3 sequence is CASGFWGDEQYF. The CDR3, as DNA: TGTGCTAGTGGTTTTTGGGGTGACGAGCAGTACTTC. Full variable domain (missing parts from reference TRBV12-5 and TRBJ2-7): DARVTQTPRHKVTEMGQEVTMRCQPILGHNTVFWYRQTMMQGLELLAYFRNRAPLDDSGMPKDRFSAEMPDATLATLKIQPSEPRDSAVYFCASGFWGDEQYFGPGTRLTVT.

This clonotype showed up just a few times. The CDR3, as DNA: TGTGCTAGTGGTTTGGTCCACGAGCAGTACTTC. Its translation is CASGLVHEQYF. The chain combines TRBV12-5 with TRBJ2-7; D unclear. This CDR3 is built from 11 residues. Germline CDR1 and CDR2: LGHNT and FRNRAP. Trimming removed 0 bases from V and 5 bases from J, with 2 bases in between. The variable domain in full, completed from reference TRBV12-5 and TRBJ2-7, reads DARVTQTPRHKVTEMGQEVTMRCQPILGHNTVFWYRQTMMQGLELLAYFRNRAPLDDSGMPKDRFSAEMPDATLATLKIQPSEPRDSAVYFCASGLVHEQYFGPGTRLTVT.

Turning to this clonotype: A much larger clone sits a single nucleotide away, making a read error possible. The V gene is TRBV2, the J gene TRBJ2-3, with 7 bases fitting TRBD2. The CDR3 runs to 16 residues. CDR1 is SNHLY and CDR2 is FYNNEI in the germline V gene. J gave up 3 bases and V 5 bases, and 11 bases lay outside the gene matches. In DNA form, the CDR3 reads TGTGCCAGCAGTAAATTTGCGGGGGTCGGGACAGATACGCAGTATTTT. The encoded protein is CASSKFAGVGTDTQYF.

The chain links TRBV19 to TRBJ1-1; the D is unclear. The germline V gene has CDR1 LNHDA and CDR2 SQIVND (reference sequence). This CDR3 has 12 residues. Trimming cost V 4 bases and J 3 bases, with 6 bases left between them. In DNA form, the CDR3 reads TGTGCCAGTAGTAACGACTACACTGAAGCTTTCTTT. Protein sequence: CASSNDYTEAFF.

This clonotype has more than one count but fewer than ten. The chain combines TRBV7-9 with TRBJ2-7; D is uncertain. Trimming pared 3 bases from V and 2 bases from J, leaving 17 bases between. CDR1 and CDR2 from the germline V gene are SEHNR and FQNEAQ (reference sequence). This CDR3 comprises 16 residues. This CDR3 reads CASSFTEYSGTYEQYF. The CDR3, as DNA: TGTGCCAGCAGCTTTACGGAATACAGTGGAACCTACGAGCAGTACTTC.

The V and J genes are TRBV27 and TRBJ2-4; TRBD1 aligns across 9 bases. The germline V gene has CDR1 MNHEY and CDR2 SMNVEV (reference sequence). The J segment lost 7 bases and the V segment lost 6 bases, leaving 4 bases of the junction unmatched. This CDR3 has 13 amino acids. Here the CDR3 reads CASRDRGKNIQYF. CDR3 nucleotides: TGTGCCAGCAGGGACAGGGGCAAGAACATTCAGTACTTC.

This clonotype appeared many times. This sequence joins TRBV7-2 and TRBJ1-1, with D tentatively TRBD1 (6 bases). V dropped 2 bases and J dropped 10 bases, with 8 bases sitting between them. The CDR3 is 11 amino acids. Germline CDR1 is SGHTA and CDR2 is FQGNSA. For the CDR3, the DNA is TGTGCCAGCAGCTTAAAAGGGGGAGCTTTCTTT. Translation: CASSLKGGAFF.

This rearrangement joins TRBV28 to TRBJ2-3; D call uncertain. This CDR3 is 13 amino acids long. The ends were cut back, 6 bases at V and 1 base at J, with 8 bases in the middle. Germline V CDR1 and CDR2: MDHEN, SYDVKM. CDR3 loop: CASRDDRTDTQYF. The CDR3, as DNA: TGTGCCAGCAGGGACGACCGCACAGATACGCAGTATTTT.

This clonotype came up many times. The J gene is TRBJ2-5, the V gene TRBV2; unclear D gene. Germline loops: CDR1 SNHLY, CDR2 FYNNEI. V was cut by 5 bases and J by 5 bases, with 18 bases left in between. The CDR3 sequence is 15 residues long. CDR3 amino acids: CASSRRLVGPETQYF. For the CDR3, the DNA is TGTGCCAGCAGTAGACGGTTGGTCGGCCCGGAGACCCAGTACTTC. Full variable domain (rest looked up from reference TRBV2 and TRBJ2-5): EPEVTQTPSHQVTQMGQEVILRCVPISNHLYFYWYRQILGQKVEFLVSFYNNEISEKSEIFDDQFSVERPDGSNFTLKIRSTKLEDSAMYFCASSRRLVGPETQYFGPGTRLLVL.

CDR3 in amino acids: CASTLSINSPLHF. CDR3 bases: TGTGCCAGCACCCTAAGCATTAATTCACCCCTCCACTTT. The genes are TRBV6-1 and TRBJ1-6; D gene ambiguous. The ends were cut back, 7 bases at V and 6 bases at J, with 10 bases in the middle. CDR1 is MNHNS, CDR2 SASEGT, per germline. The CDR3 extends over 13 amino acids.

This clonotype was seen ten or more times. The chain is built from TRBV20-1 and TRBJ1-1, with TRBD1 matching over 9 bases. The CDR3 runs 14 residues. Germline-derived CDR1 and CDR2 are DFQATT and SNEGSKA (reference sequence). V was pared by 6 bases and J by 3 bases, with 8 bases of the junction left unmatched. The CDR3 sequence is CSASDRGDDTEAFF. DNA of the CDR3: TGCAGTGCAAGCGACAGGGGGGATGACACTGAAGCTTTCTTT.

This clonotype was observed a handful of times. J is TRBJ2-1 and V is TRBV4-2, with D uncertain. The CDR3 totals 17 residues. V shed 1 base and J shed 5 bases, with 18 bases lying between them. Germline CDR1 is LGHNA and CDR2 is YNFKEQ. The CDR3: CASSQGLAFGPNNEQFF. The CDR3 region has the DNA TGTGCCAGCAGCCAAGGGCTTGCCTTCGGACCGAACAATGAGCAGTTCTTC.

In its sample, this clonotype was seen many times. The V and J genes are TRBV7-2 and TRBJ2-1, with 10 bases matching TRBD2. Germline V CDR1 and CDR2: SGHTA, FQGNSA. The CDR3 is 15 amino acids. V shed 4 bases and J 7 bases; nucleotides not matched to a gene: 7. CDR3 coding DNA: TGTGCCAGCAGCTCCAGTAGCGGGAGGTTTAATGAGCAGTTCTTC. It specifies CASSSSSGRFNEQFF. The full variable domain, its missing parts supplied by reference TRBV7-2 and TRBJ2-1, is GAGVSQSPSNKVTEKGKDVELRCDPISGHTALYWYRQSLGQGLEFLIYFQGNSAPDKSGLPSDRFSAERTGGSVSTLTIQRTQQEDSAVYLCASSSSSGRFNEQFFGPGTRLTVL.

The sample holds many counts of this clonotype. The V gene is TRBV20-1, the J gene TRBJ2-5; no reliable D call. V lost 3 bases, J lost 0 bases, and 11 bases lay in between. Germline V gene data show CDR1 as DFQATT and CDR2 as SNEGSKA (reference sequence). This CDR3 has 14 amino acids. The DNA for the CDR3 is TGCAGTGCTAGGATGGCCAGGCACCAAGAGACCCAGTACTTC. Its protein product is CSARMARHQETQYF.

This clonotype was picked up a small number of times. This chain uses TRBV6-1 with TRBJ2-1; the match to TRBD2 covers 13 bases. Germline trimming cut 8 bases from V and 10 bases from J; bases unmatched to any gene: 5. Germline-derived CDR1 and CDR2 are MNHNS and SASEGT. CDR3 length: 13 amino acids. The CDR3, as DNA: TGTGCCAGCTGGACTAGCGGGGGTAAAGAGCAGTTCTTC. Protein: CASWTSGGKEQFF.

This clonotype appeared many times. This chain uses TRBV11-2 with TRBJ2-1; D call uncertain. The length of the CDR3 is 13 residues. The germline gives CDR1 SGHAT, CDR2 FQNNGV. V dropped 0 bases and J dropped 4 bases, with 4 bases sitting between them. DNA of the CDR3: TGTGCCAGCAGCTTAGACTTGTACAATGAGCAGTTCTTC. Translating gives CASSLDLYNEQFF.

This rearrangement joins TRBV2 to TRBJ2-1, with D tentatively TRBD2 (5 bases). V lost 8 bases and J 0 bases, leaving 14 bases between the germline ends. CDR3 size: 15 residues. Germline loops: CDR1 SNHLY, CDR2 FYNNEI. The CDR3 DNA sequence: TGTGCCAGCCAACTGCGGGCTACCTCCTACAATGAGCAGTTCTTC. Translating gives CASQLRATSYNEQFF.

The rearrangement links TRBV3-1 to TRBJ2-2, with D hard to call. V lost 4 bases to trimming and J lost 6 bases, with 12 bases between them. This CDR3 spans 14 amino acids. Germline V gene lookup returns CDR1 LGHDT and CDR2 YNNKEL (reference sequence). CDR3 amino acids: CASSRPQSSGELFF. The DNA of the CDR3 is TGTGCCAGCAGCCGCCCCCAATCCTCCGGGGAGCTGTTTTTT.

This clonotype was seen only a few times. The V gene is TRBV20-1, the J gene TRBJ2-1; possible D gene TRBD1, 5 bases. V shed 5 bases and J shed 3 bases, with 17 bases lying between them. Germline loops: CDR1 DFQATT, CDR2 SNEGSKA (reference sequence). The CDR3 sequence is 15 residues long. CDR3 sequence (DNA): TGCAGTGCTGTCGGCGTCGCGACAGTCTACAATGAGCAGTTCTTC. Protein: CSAVGVATVYNEQFF.

The rearrangement uses TRBV19 and TRBJ2-1; 14 nucleotides line up with TRBD2. The germline V gene encodes CDR1 LNHDA and CDR2 SQIVND (reference sequence). V shed 6 bases, J shed 3 bases, and the junction held 10 bases outside the gene matches. The length of the CDR3 is 18 residues. CDR3 coding DNA: TGTGCCAGTAGCGGGACTAGCGGGAGAGTGGGGGTCTACAATGAGCAGTTCTTC. Translation gives CASSGTSGRVGVYNEQFF.

This clonotype was seen at least ten times. The DNA of the CDR3 is TGTGCCAGCAGCCAACGCTTGGGCCAAGAGACCCAGTACTTC. Translation gives CASSQRLGQETQYF. The chain is built from TRBV11-1 and TRBJ2-5; D is undetermined. Germline CDR1 SGHAT, CDR2 FQDESV (reference sequence). This CDR3 is 14 amino acids long. Trimming took 5 bases from V and 1 from J, leaving 11 bases between them.